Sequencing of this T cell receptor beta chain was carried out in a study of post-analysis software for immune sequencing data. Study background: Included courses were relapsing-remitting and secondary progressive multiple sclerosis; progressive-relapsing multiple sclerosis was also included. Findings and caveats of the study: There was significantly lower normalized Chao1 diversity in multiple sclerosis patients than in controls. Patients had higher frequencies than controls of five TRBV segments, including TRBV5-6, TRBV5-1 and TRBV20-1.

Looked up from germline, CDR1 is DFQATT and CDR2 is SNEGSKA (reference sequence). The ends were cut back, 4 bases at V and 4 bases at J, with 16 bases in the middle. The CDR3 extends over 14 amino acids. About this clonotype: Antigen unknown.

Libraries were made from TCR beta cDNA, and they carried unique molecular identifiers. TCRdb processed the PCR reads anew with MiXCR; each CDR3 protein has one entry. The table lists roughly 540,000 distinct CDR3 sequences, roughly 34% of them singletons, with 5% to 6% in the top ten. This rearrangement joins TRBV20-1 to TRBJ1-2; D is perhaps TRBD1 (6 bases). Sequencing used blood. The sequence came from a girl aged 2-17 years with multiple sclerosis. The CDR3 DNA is TGCAGTGCTAATGAAGACAGGTTCATCTATGGCTACACCTTC. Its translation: CSANEDRFIYGYTF.